This T cell receptor beta chain stems from a study of blood T cells in healthy people across ages. Study results and limitations: Per million T cells, the diversity of TCR beta decreased roughly linearly as age advanced.

The second PCR ran roughly 7 to 12 cycles with a sample-barcoded 5' primer and J-beta primers. Unique molecular identifiers of 12 random nucleotides labeled each cDNA. TCRdb processed the 5' RACE reads anew with MiXCR; each CDR3 protein has one entry. This sample carries 780,000 or so distinct CDR3 sequences, 56% of them seen once, and the ten largest clones take roughly 25%. On this clonotype itself: The antigen is undetermined.

The receptor was derived from a man aged 35 to 55 in good health. Specimen: blood.

The CDR3 DNA follows: TGTGCCTGCGGAGTAGCGGGGGCGGATACGCAGTATTTT. As protein: CACGVAGADTQYF. J is TRBJ2-3 and V is TRBV7-2, with 9 bases fitting TRBD2. V was pared by 11 bases and J by 6 bases, with 9 bases of the junction left unmatched. CDR3 length: 13 residues. Germline values: CDR1 SGHTA, CDR2 FQGNSA.